Listed below are T cell receptor beta chains from one sample, sequenced in a study of cytomegalovirus exposure and HLA in healthy donors. The table came from immunoSEQ multiplex PCR; TCRdb's copy has only in-frame clones and leaves some out. In total, the table holds some 120,000 clones. The specimen was PBMCs. These receptors were collected from a man aged 25 to 40 in good health and CMV-seronegative. Both conserved end residues are part of each CDR3. D genes are given only for firm matches.

V,D,J,DNA,CDR3
TRBV6-4,NA,TRBJ1-2,TGTGCCAGCTCTCTTACATATGAAACGGGACTGCTCTATGGCTACACCTTC,CASSLTYETGLLYGYTF
TRBV7-2,NA,TRBJ2-5,TGTGCCAGCAGCTTCAACAGGGCTATCTGGGAGACCCAGTACTTC,CASSFNRAIWETQYF
TRBV19,TRBD1,TRBJ2-7,TGTGCCAGTAGTATTGGGTGGGACAGTTCCTACGAGCAGTACTTC,CASSIGWDSSYEQYF
TRBV11-2,NA,TRBJ2-7,TGTGCCAGCAGCTTAGAAGGAGGGAGCCCCTCTTACGAGCAGTACTTC,CASSLEGGSPSYEQYF
TRBV4-1,NA,TRBJ1-5,TGCGCCAGCAGCCAGTCGTCCAGGGCCTATAGCAATCAGCCCCAGCATTTT,CASSQSSRAYSNQPQHF
TRBV2,TRBD1,TRBJ2-1,TGTGCCAGCAGTGAGCCCCAGGGGGCGTCCACGGGCAAGTCCTACAATGAGCAGTTCTTC,CASSEPQGASTGKSYNEQFF
TRBV2,TRBD1,TRBJ2-5,TGTGCCAGCAAATCTGGACAGGGTGGGGAGACCCAGTACTTC,CASKSGQGGETQYF
TRBV19,NA,TRBJ1-5,TGTGCCAGTAAAGCAGGGAGGGTTAATCAGCCCCAGCATTTT,CASKAGRVNQPQHF
TRBV5-1,TRBD2,TRBJ2-1,TGCGCCAGCAGCTTGGCCGGGGCGGGGGGGATAATTAATGAGCAGTTCTTC,CASSLAGAGGIINEQFF
TRBV11-2,NA,TRBJ1-4,TGTGCCAGCAGCCAGCGGGGAAACGTGGGTGAAAAACTGTTTTTT,CASSQRGNVGEKLFF
TRBV18,NA,TRBJ2-1,TGTGCCAGCTCACCGGCCAATGAGCAGTTCTTC,CASSPANEQFF
TRBV7-2,NA,TRBJ2-7,TGTGCCAGCATCTCAATGCAGGGGAGTTCCTACGAGCAGTACTTC,CASISMQGSSYEQYF
TRBV6-1,TRBD2,TRBJ2-3,TGTGCCAGCAGTGAATCAGGAGGGGGCGGGGGGGCCCCAGATACGCAGTATTTT,CASSESGGGGGAPDTQYF
TRBV7-3,TRBD1,TRBJ1-3,TGTGCCAGCAGCCGTCCCGGGACAGGGGTCTCTGGAAACACCATATATTTT,CASSRPGTGVSGNTIYF
TRBV5-4,TRBD2,TRBJ2-5,TGTGCCAGCAGCCTTAGCGGGGGGGTGAAGCAGACCCAGTACTTC,CASSLSGGVKQTQYF
TRBV11-3,NA,TRBJ2-5,TGTGCCAGCAGCGTCCGGGACAAGGATGAGACCCAGTACTTC,CASSVRDKDETQYF
TRBV5-1,TRBD1,TRBJ1-1,TGCGCCAGCAGCTTGACGGGACAGGGGGCGATGGACACTGAAGCTTTCTTT,CASSLTGQGAMDTEAFF
TRBV11-2,NA,TRBJ1-4,TGTGCCAGCAGCTTAGGAGCAACTAATGAAAAACTGTTTTTT,CASSLGATNEKLFF
TRBV14,NA,TRBJ1-5,TGTGCCAGCAGCGTACGTGGCAACAATCAGCCCCAGCATTTT,CASSVRGNNQPQHF
TRBV5-1,NA,TRBJ1-5,TGCGCCAGCAGCTTGAAGGGGGGGAATCAGCCCCAGCATTTT,CASSLKGGNQPQHF
TRBV29-1,TRBD1,TRBJ1-3,TGCAGCGTTTGGGACAGGGGAGCTGGAAACACCATATATTTT,CSVWDRGAGNTIYF
TRBV10-3,NA,TRBJ1-2,TGTGCCATCAGTGCCACCCGACAGGCTGATTATGGCTACACCTTC,CAISATRQADYGYTF
TRBV5-4,TRBD2,TRBJ2-1,TGTGCCAGCCGGGGGGGACTAGCGGGGGACAAGGCCTACAATGAGCAGTTCTTC,CASRGGLAGDKAYNEQFF